The 6 T cell receptor beta chains below come from one sample, sequenced in a study of cytomegalovirus exposure and HLA in healthy donors. It was with 60 Vbeta and 13 Jbeta primers that the PCR ran. Clones were read by immunoSEQ multiplex PCR, and TCRdb kept only the in-frame ones, dropping some. The sample lists 50,000 to 55,000 clones, roughly three fifths occurring once. Sequencing used PBMCs. Receptors were obtained from a human donor in good health.

The genes are TRBV5-1 and TRBJ2-7; D ambiguous. In germline, CDR1 is SGHRS, CDR2 YFSETQ. Trimming removed 4 bases at V and 2 bases at J, with 16 bases between. The CDR3 is 15 residues long. As DNA, the CDR3 is TGCGCCAGCAGCCGCCCGGGTTTTAGTCCCTACGAGCAGTACTTC. Its protein product is CASSRPGFSPYEQYF.

This clone was seen once. This sample also contains other DNA sequences that code for the same CDR3. V usage is TRBV15 and J usage is TRBJ1-1, with D possibly being TRBD1 (5 bases). With 2 bases removed from V and 4 bases from J, the gap between germline ends came to 8 bases. Germline values: CDR1 LNHNV, CDR2 YYDKDF (reference sequence). The CDR3 sequence is 13 residues long. This CDR3 reads CATSRRGGTEAFF. In DNA, the CDR3 is TGTGCCACCAGCAGAAGGGGTGGCACTGAAGCTTTCTTT.

Comment on this clone: One end of the junction fails to match germline, which may point to a read error. The J gene is TRBJ1-2, the V gene TRBV7-9, with 9 nucleotides matching TRBD1. CDR3 length equals 14 residues. Germline CDR1 and CDR2: SEHNR and FQNEAQ (reference sequence). Written as DNA, the CDR3 is TGTGCCAGCAGCTTTGGGACAGGGCGGCACGGCTACCCCTTC. It yields the protein CASSFGTGRHGYPF.

The chain couples TRBV7-8 to TRBJ1-1; 7 bases line up with TRBD1. This CDR3 spans 17 amino acids. The V segment lost 0 bases and the J segment 1 base; nucleotides outside the gene matches: 8. Per germline, CDR1 SGHVS and CDR2 FQNEAQ. CDR3 DNA: TGTGCCAGCAGCTTAGCGCGGGGACAGTCGAAGAACACTGAAGCTTTCTTT. Translation gives CASSLARGQSKNTEAFF.

This clone was picked up a small number of times. V usage is TRBV10-2 and J usage is TRBJ2-2; 11 bases align to TRBD2. Germline CDR1 reads WSHSY; CDR2 reads SAAADI. V shed 4 bases, J shed 7 bases, and the junction held 5 bases outside the gene matches. This CDR3 region has 15 residues. In DNA, the CDR3 is TGCGCCAGCAGTGCGACTAGCGGGGCAAGCGGGGAGCTGTTTTTT. This sequence encodes CASSATSGASGELFF.

This clone is a singleton in its sample. J is TRBJ1-5 and V is TRBV6-5; 9 nucleotides line up with TRBD1. The germline V gene encodes CDR1 MNHEY and CDR2 SVGAGI. The CDR3 has 13 amino acids. The ends lost 6 bases at V and 6 bases at J; junction bases unmatched: 3. In nucleotides, the CDR3 is TGTGCCAGCAGCTCGGACAGGGGTCAGCCCCAGCATTTT. Protein product: CASSSDRGQPQHF.